This T cell receptor beta chain emerged from a study of identical twins. A universal primer site came from template switching; cDNA carried unique molecular identifiers. TCRdb itself ran the 5' RACE reads through MiXCR, one entry per CDR3 protein. The profile shows some 710,000 distinct CDR3 sequences, over 5% of them singletons. The trim removed 0 bases at V and 4 bases at J, leaving 4 bases unmatched. CDR1 and CDR2 (germline): SGHRS, YFSETQ. CDR3 length: 15 residues. This clonotype was counted between two and nine times. Its target is not known. Notes on the study in general: Reduced insertions were recorded for abundant cord blood beta clonotypes, with no such pattern in memory repertoires.

This rearrangement joins TRBV5-1 to TRBJ1-1; 9 bases fit TRBD1. The clonotype was recovered from a man between 18 and 29 years old in good health. The material sequenced was naive T cells sorted from blood. CDR3 protein: CASSLGLQGATEAFF. In DNA, the CDR3 is TGCGCCAGCAGCTTGGGTTTACAGGGGGCCACTGAAGCTTTCTTT.